This is a list of T cell receptor beta chains from one sample in a study of T cells in Graves' hyperthyroidism and ophthalmopathy. TCRdb reprocessed the multiplex PCR reads with MiXCR, giving one entry per CDR3 protein. Here the sample spans about 540,000 distinct CDR3 sequences, 40% to 55% being singletons. Sequencing was performed on peripheral blood or thyroid tissue (not recorded which). The receptors were gathered from a woman under 30 with Graves' hyperthyroidism. Each CDR3 is given without its conserved first and last residue.

>TRBV2|11
ASCTSGEYEQY
>TRBV5-1|12
ASSFGIRNQPQH
>TRBV7-9|13
ASSLDRVVAETQY
>TRBV7-2|12
ASSSSGGSGELF
>TRBV7-2|13
ASSQGITTMLADT
>TRBV14|13
ASSQDRQRNSPLH
>TRBV9|11
ASSSPGLGEQY
>TRBV29-1|11
SVERGPGETQC
>TRBV7-7|15
ASSPGTSGRYQETQY
>TRBV7-9|12
ASSLVGNTGELF
>TRBV2|11
ASSWGGDSPLH
>TRBV19|12
ASSIEGVRYGYT
>TRBV25-1|10
ASRDRGSEAF
>TRBV7-9|13
ASSIGNGETYEQY
>TRBV27|11
ASSLGYYSPLH
>TRBV24-1|12
ATSDSGVNTEAF
>TRBV29-1|13
SVDVIQGATYEQY
>TRBV7-2|11
ASRAFESSLQY
>TRBV2|11
ASSLPDLTEQY
>TRBV2|13
ASSGRRVSSYEQY
>TRBV24-1|16
ATSDSGAGRRSRETQY
>TRBV29-1|12
SVAGKVDTGELF
>TRBV15|11
ATSSRDGQPQH
>TRBV7-2|11
ASSRRGGNTIY
>TRBV19|12
ASRTVGGTGPLH
>TRBV2|11
ASTGSGRYGYT
>TRBV7-6|13
ASSRPGQGARGYT
>TRBV7-2|14
ASSLEGLAGRETQY
>TRBV29-1|12
STLDRGSNQPQH
>TRBV6-5|14
ASSYRGQGTHSPLH
>TRBV20-1|12
SARGRAGSYEQY
>TRBV15|12
ATSRRQGLYGYT
>TRBV10-3|13
AISALAAAYGEQY
>TRBV2|7
PIDETQY
>TRBV11-3|13
ASSGGTTYTGELF
>TRBV2|15
ASGLAGAGLTNEKLF
>TRBV10-3|11
ASLDYEGTEAF
>TRBV29-1|9
SVWMDIEAF
>TRBV19|11
ASSPNVGTAAF
>TRBV29-1|11
SVAPEDSYEQY
>TRBV2|14
ASSQDRDRGRETQY
>TRBV2|12
ASSEGLLQETQY
>TRBV29-1|10
SVFPGVGVLH
>TRBV25-1|14
ASSEFGTEATYEQY
>TRBV5-1|13
ASSQESRLGYGYT